This TCR beta chain was sequenced during a study of blood T cell repertoires in COVID-19. Study as a whole: COVID-19 samples collected from the United States, Italy and Spain covered acute and convalescent phases.

Germline V CDR1 and CDR2: LGHNA, YSLEER. The CDR3 has 19 amino acids. The ends were cut back, 0 bases at V and 8 bases at J, with 25 bases in the middle. In the original workflow: Estimation of nucleated cell counts relied on the amplification of reference gene primers. Data came from immunoSEQ multiplex PCR; TCRdb stores just in-frame clones and leaves some out. V and J calls and clone size follow that table, whereas D and trimming were derived from the DNA. Here the sample spans around 200,000 clones, under 90% being singletons. This receptor was obtained from a man aged 25 to 40 with active or convalescent COVID-19. Sequenced: peripheral blood. The rearrangement links TRBV4-3 to TRBJ1-4, with a possible D match to TRBD1 (6 bases). CDR3 in DNA: TGCGCCAGCAGCCAAGAACACGCCCGTCCGGGGGGCTCTGGGGAAAAACTGTTTTTT. It yields the protein CASSQEHARPGGSGEKLFF.